The clone carrying this TCR beta chain was counted only a few times. Its antigen is as yet unknown. This entry belongs to a study of vaccination effects on CD4 cells after COVID-19. Germline lookup yields CDR1 LGHNA and CDR2 YSLEER. The CDR3 has 16 residues. Trimming pared 0 bases from V and 0 bases from J, leaving 8 bases between. Culture lasted around eleven days before CD4+ T cell isolation. Using immunoSEQ multiplex PCR, the repertoire was profiled, and TCRdb retains in-frame clones only, with some absent. The sample has tens of thousands of clones; 70% to 80% are singletons. The TCR sequence derives from a human donor who received a COVID-19 vaccine. The specimen was CD4+ T cells from PBMCs cultured without peptide, collected before COVID-19 vaccination. The rearrangement uses TRBV4-3 and TRBJ2-2; no definite D call. In nucleotides, the CDR3 is TGCGCCAGCAGCCAAGACAACACCCCGAACACCGGGGAGCTGTTTTTT. This gives the protein CASSQDNTPNTGELFF.